This TCR beta chain appears in the sequencing data of a study of blood T cell repertoires in COVID-19. Study-wide context: Collection of acute and convalescent COVID-19 samples took place in the United States, Italy and Spain.

Libraries were prepared by immunoSEQ multiplex PCR; TCRdb keeps only in-frame clonotypes and omits some of them. The sample holds roughly 250,000 clones, around 90% seen once. Recruits, aged roughly 18 to 95 years, lived in 25 or so US areas. Trimming stripped 6 bases from V and 4 bases from J, with 22 bases between. Germline V CDR1 and CDR2: SGHTA, FQGTGA. The CDR3 sequence is 16 residues long. The chain links TRBV7-3 to TRBJ2-7, with a possible D match to TRBD2 (6 bases). The clonotype originates from a woman aged 18-29 years who had recovered from COVID-19. Source material: PBMCs or T cells enriched from blood (not recorded which). CDR3 coding DNA: TGTGCCAGCAGGGCCCCCCGGGAGTTTATGGTATACGAGCAGTACTTC. It translates to CASRAPREFMVYEQYF. Based on the CDR3 plus reference TRBV7-3 and TRBJ2-7, the full variable domain is GAGVSQTPSNKVTEKGKYVELRCDPISGHTALYWYRQSLGQGPEFLIYFQGTGAADDSGLPNDRFFAVRPEGSVSTLKIQRTERGDSAVYLCASRAPREFMVYEQYFGPGTRLTVT.